The present T cell receptor beta chain was sequenced within a study of shared clonotypes between healthy human individuals. Concerning this clone: Its antigen is still unknown.

Deep was the level used in running the assay. In the original workflow: There were no quality scores in the junction-only immunoSEQ sequences, so filtering differed. Here immunoSEQ multiplex PCR was the method, and the copy in TCRdb shows in-frame clones only, minus some. V, J and clone size are taken as reported in that table, and D and trimming were inferred from the DNA itself. The sample carries around 330,000 clones, 74% recorded once. This CDR3 region has 17 residues. From germline, CDR1 is SGHTA and CDR2 FQGNSA. V lost 1 base to trimming and J lost 0 bases, with 13 bases between them. Donors, without exception, were Caucasian adults residing in Nashville, Tennessee. The study, taken as a whole, reports: The expectation was that sequencing depth would affect clonotype sharing among donors.

The rearrangement uses TRBV7-2 and TRBJ1-3; D remains unclear. This TCR was recovered from a man aged 25 to 40 in good health. The sample comprised memory CD4+ T cells sorted from blood. The subset was: CD45RA-negative fraction. The CDR3 loop is CASSLVGNYFSGNTIYF. The CDR3 DNA sequence: TGTGCCAGCAGCTTAGTGGGCAATTACTTCTCTGGAAACACCATATATTTT.